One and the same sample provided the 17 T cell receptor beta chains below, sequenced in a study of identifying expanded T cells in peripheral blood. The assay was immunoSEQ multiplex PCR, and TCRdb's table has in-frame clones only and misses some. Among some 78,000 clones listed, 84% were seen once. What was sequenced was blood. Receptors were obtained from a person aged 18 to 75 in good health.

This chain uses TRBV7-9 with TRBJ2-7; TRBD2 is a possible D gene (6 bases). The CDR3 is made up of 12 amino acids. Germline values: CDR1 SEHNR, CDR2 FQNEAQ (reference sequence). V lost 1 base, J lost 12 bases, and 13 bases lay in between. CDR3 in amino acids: CASSLDSGRTYF. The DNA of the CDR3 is TGTGCCAGCAGCTTAGATAGCGGTCGGACGTACTTC.

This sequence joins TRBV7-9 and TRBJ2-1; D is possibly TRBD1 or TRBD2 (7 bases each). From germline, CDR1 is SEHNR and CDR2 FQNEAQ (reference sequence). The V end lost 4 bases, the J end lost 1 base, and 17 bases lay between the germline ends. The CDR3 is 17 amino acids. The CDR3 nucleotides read TGTGCCAGCAGCTCCCAGGGGGGGGCCGGATCCTACAATGAGCAGTTCTTC. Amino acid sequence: CASSSQGGAGSYNEQFF.

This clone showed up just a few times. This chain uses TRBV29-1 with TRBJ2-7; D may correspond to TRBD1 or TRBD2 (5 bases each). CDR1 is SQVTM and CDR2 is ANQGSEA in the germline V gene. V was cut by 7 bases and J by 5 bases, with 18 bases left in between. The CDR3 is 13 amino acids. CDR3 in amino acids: CSALVGTWNEQYF. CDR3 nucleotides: TGCAGCGCCCTCGTGGGGACGTGGAACGAGCAGTACTTC.

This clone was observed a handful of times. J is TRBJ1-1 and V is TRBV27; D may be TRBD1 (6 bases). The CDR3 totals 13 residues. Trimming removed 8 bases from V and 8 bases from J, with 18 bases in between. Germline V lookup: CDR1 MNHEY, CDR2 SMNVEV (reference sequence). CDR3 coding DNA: TGTGCCAGCCTGGACAGCAAAGGTTACGAAGCTTTCTTT. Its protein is CASLDSKGYEAFF.

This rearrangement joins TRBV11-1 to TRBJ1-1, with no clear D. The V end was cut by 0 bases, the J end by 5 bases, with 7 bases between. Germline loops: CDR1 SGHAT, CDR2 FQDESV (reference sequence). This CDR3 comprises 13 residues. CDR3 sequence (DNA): TGTGCCAGCAGCTTAGCGCTGGGGACTGAAGCTTTCTTT. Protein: CASSLALGTEAFF. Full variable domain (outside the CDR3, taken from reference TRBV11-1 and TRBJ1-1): EAEVAQSPRYKITEKSQAVAFWCDPISGHATLYWYRQILGQGPELLVQFQDESVVDDSQLPKDRFSAERLKGVDSTLKIQPAELGDSAMYLCASSLALGTEAFFGQGTRLTVV.

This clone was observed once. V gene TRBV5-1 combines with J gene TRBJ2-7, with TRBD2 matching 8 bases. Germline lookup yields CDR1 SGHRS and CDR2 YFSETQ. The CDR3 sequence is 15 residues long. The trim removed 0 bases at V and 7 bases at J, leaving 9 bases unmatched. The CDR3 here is CASSLAGGAIGEQYF. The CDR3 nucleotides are TGCGCCAGCAGCTTGGCCGGGGGGGCAATAGGAGAGCAGTACTTC.

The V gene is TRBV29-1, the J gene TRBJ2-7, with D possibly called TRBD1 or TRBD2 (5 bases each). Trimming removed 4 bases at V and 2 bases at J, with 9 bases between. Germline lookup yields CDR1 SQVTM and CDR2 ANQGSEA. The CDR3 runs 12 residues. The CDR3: CSVGGTPYEQYF. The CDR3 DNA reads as TGCAGCGTTGGGGGGACCCCCTACGAGCAGTACTTC.

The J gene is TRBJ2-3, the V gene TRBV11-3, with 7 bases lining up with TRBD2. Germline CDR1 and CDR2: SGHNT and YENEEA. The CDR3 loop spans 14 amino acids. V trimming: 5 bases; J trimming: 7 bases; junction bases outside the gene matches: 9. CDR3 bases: TGTGCCAGCAGCCCGAGGGAGGGCCTAAATACGCAGTATTTT. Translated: CASSPREGLNTQYF.

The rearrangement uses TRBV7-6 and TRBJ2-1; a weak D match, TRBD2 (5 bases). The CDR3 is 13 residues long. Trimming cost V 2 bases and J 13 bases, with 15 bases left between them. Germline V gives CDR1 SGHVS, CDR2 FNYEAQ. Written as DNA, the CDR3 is TGTGCCAGCAGCTTAACTGAAAGCGGAGCTCAGTTCTTC. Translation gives CASSLTESGAQFF.

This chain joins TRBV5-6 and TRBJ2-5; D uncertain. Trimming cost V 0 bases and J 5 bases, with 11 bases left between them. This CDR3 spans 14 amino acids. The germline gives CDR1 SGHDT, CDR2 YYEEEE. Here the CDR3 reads CASSLVGFEETQYF. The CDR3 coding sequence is TGTGCCAGCAGCTTGGTAGGGTTTGAGGAGACCCAGTACTTC.

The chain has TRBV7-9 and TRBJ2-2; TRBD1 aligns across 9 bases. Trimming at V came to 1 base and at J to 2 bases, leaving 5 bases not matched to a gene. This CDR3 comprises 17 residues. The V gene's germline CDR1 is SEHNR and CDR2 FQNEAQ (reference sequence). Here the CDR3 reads CASSLDSGQGNTGELFF. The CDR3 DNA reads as TGTGCCAGCAGCTTAGATTCGGGACAGGGAAACACCGGGGAGCTGTTTTTT.

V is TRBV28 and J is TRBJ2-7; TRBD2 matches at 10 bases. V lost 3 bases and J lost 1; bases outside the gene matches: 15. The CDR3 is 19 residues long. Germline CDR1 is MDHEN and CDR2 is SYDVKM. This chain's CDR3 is CASSLLAGVRGGASYEQYF. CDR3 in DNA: TGTGCCAGCAGTTTGCTAGCGGGAGTCCGGGGAGGGGCGTCCTACGAGCAGTACTTC. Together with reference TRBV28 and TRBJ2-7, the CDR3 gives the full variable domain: DVKVTQSSRYLVKRTGEKVFLECVQDMDHENMFWYRQDPGLGLRLIYFSYDVKMKEKGDIPEGYSVSREKKERFSLILESASTNQTSMYLCASSLLAGVRGGASYEQYFGPGTRLTVT.

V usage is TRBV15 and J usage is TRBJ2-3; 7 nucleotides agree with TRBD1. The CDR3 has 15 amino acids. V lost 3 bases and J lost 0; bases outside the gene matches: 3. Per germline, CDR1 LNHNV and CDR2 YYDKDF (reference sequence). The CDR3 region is CATSRDRPSTDTQYF. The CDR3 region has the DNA TGTGCCACCAGCAGGGACAGGCCCAGCACAGATACGCAGTATTTT.

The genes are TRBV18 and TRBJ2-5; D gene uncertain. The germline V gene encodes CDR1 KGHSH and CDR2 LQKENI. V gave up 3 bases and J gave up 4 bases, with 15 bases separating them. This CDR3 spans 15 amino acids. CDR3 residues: CASSPDGLLGETQYF. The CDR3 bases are TGTGCCAGCTCACCGGACGGGCTCCTCGGAGAGACCCAGTACTTC.

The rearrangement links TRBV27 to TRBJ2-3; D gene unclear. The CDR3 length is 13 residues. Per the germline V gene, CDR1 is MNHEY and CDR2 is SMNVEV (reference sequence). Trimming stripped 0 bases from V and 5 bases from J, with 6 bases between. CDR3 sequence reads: CASSLSGVDTQYF. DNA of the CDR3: TGTGCCAGCAGTTTATCGGGTGTAGATACGCAGTATTTT.

The CDR3, as DNA: TGTGCCAGCAGCGCCGGGTCCCAGAGCTACTACGAGCAGTACTTC. This sequence encodes CASSAGSQSYYEQYF. The V gene is TRBV9, the J gene TRBJ2-7, with unresolved D. This CDR3 has 15 amino acids. Trimming took off 3 bases at V and 3 bases at J, with 16 bases between the two ends. Germline CDR1 SGDLS, CDR2 YYNGEE.

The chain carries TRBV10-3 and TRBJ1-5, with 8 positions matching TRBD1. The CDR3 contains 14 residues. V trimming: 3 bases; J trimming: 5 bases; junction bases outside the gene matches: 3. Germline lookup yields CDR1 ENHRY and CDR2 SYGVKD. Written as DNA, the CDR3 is TGTGCCATCAGTGATCAGGGGGCTTATCAGCCCCAGCATTTT. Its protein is CAISDQGAYQPQHF.